This TCR beta chain was recorded in a study of post-analysis software for immune sequencing data (dated by TCRdb to 2013 to 2016). In the study overall: Recorded disease courses included relapsing-remitting, secondary progressive and progressive-relapsing multiple sclerosis, with some patients lacking subtype annotation. A subset of samples was prepared in parallel using single-end sample barcoding, then pooled and co-amplified after Illumina adapter ligation. The patient repertoires were compared against more than 10 previously published healthy control repertoires obtained from donors aged roughly 6 to 28 years. Study-level results and caveats: The control group was slightly older than the multiple sclerosis patient group. Direct clustering with F measure showed strong co-clustering of samples prepared in the same batch, prompting a batch-effect correction. Significantly lower normalized Chao1 diversity was found in multiple sclerosis patients than in controls, suggesting substantial peripheral T-cell clonal expansion. Four to six TRBV segments, including TRBV5-6, TRBV5-1 and TRBV20-1, were significantly more frequent in patients than controls.

The CDR3 spans 15 residues, from the cysteine through the phenylalanine. Only CDR3 DNA remains: 45 bases, in frame from the first base. As encoded in the germline V gene, CDR1 is MDHEN while CDR2 is SYDVKM. The trim is 1 base for V and 4 bases for J, with a gap of 11 bases between the germline ends. This clonotype was seen a few times. There is no known antigen for this receptor. There are no base qualities to consult, and no much larger clone falls within one base. To demonstrate the VDJtools post-analysis software, the study profiled TCR beta repertoires from the peripheral blood of 13 young patients with multiple sclerosis. The multiple sclerosis patients were children and adolescents between roughly 6 and 16 years of age. Libraries were prepared through PCR. Sequencer: Illumina HiSeq 2500. To reduce PCR and sequencing biases, unique molecular identifiers were built into the TCR beta cDNA libraries. Every 1 to 10 million input T cells yielded 500,000 or so cDNA molecules, meaning each molecule approximated one T cell. The same protocol used for the earlier healthy control dataset was applied to prepare and sequence the patient libraries. Samples belonging to the same batch were prepared together, multiplexed and sequenced on a shared HiSeq lane. As for how the authors treated the data: MIGEC handled the raw barcoded reads, throwing out single-read molecular identifier groups before consensus assembly and CDR3 extraction. VDJtools was used for post-analysis of the clonotype tables, and diversity was normalized by down-sampling every dataset to the size of the smallest sample. To correct batch-related cross-sample contamination, repertoire overlap clustering matched CDR3 amino acid sequences but not nucleotide sequences. Clones were called with MiXCR by TCRdb after fastp trimmed the public reads at Q25, and only in-frame beta chains were retained. Every entry covers one CDR3 protein and lists the most common genes and DNA from its rows. The V and J calls and clone size come from TCRdb's table, not from the authors' own analysis. The table for this sample lists approximately 440,000 distinct CDR3 sequences; roughly 45% of them were counted only once. The ten largest clones take up 12% of the sample.

Rearrangement joined TRBV28 to TRBJ2-1; the D element might be TRBD1 or TRBD2, as each aligns at 6 bases. The sample was blood. This sequence was found in a girl under 18 with multiple sclerosis. At the DNA level, the sequence is TGTGCCAGCAGTTTATCCGGGGGCCTTTACAATGAGCAGTTCTTC. This encodes CASSLSGGLYNEQFF.